Sequencing of this T cell receptor (beta chain) was carried out in a study of T cells in women clearing cervical HPV infection. Study-level information: Cases were women with histologically confirmed HPV16-related CIN3 or worse, including a couple of invasive cancers. Notes on the study in general: Effector/memory and HPV-specific T cells were not isolated, and association timing is unknown.

This table comes from immunoSEQ multiplex PCR, and its TCRdb copy is limited to in-frame clones, with some not included. This sample's clone table lists nearly 35,000 clones. Remarks on this clone: Its specificity is unknown. The read is 3 residues too short to cover the CDR3 end, so that end is filled in from the germline J gene.

All donors had a single incident cervical HPV16 infection, not prevalent. Trimming pared 6 bases from V and 0 bases from J, leaving 16 bases between. The CDR3 is 15 residues long. The germline V gene has CDR1 DFQATT and CDR2 SNEGSKA (reference sequence). Sequencing input: blood buffy coat. The sequence derives from a woman between 18 and 69 years old with a cervical HPV16 infection that either progressed to CIN3+ or cleared (not recorded which). This chain joins TRBV20-1 and TRBJ2-3, with a tentative D call TRBD2 (6 bases). The CDR3 loop reads CSAKRGLTSTDTQYF. CDR3 DNA (partial): TGCAGTGCCAAAAGGGGACTCACTAGCACAGATACG.